Following are 21 T cell receptor beta chains from one sample sequenced in a study of cytomegalovirus exposure and HLA in healthy donors. Method: immunoSEQ multiplex PCR; TCRdb's copy keeps in-frame clones and lacks some. Among roughly 270,000 clones listed, roughly 90% were seen once. Sequenced sample: PBMCs. These TCRs come from a woman younger than 30 in good health and CMV-seronegative.

The table lists this clone with a count of one. The gene calls are TRBV19 and TRBJ1-1; 7 bases align to TRBD1. CDR1 is LNHDA, CDR2 SQIVND, per germline (reference sequence). This CDR3 is built from 14 residues. V lost 6 bases, J lost 1 base, and 5 bases stayed unmatched. CDR3 bases: TGTGCCAGTAGGAGGGGACAGACGAACACTGAAGCTTTCTTT. Residues: CASRRGQTNTEAFF. Drawing the rest from reference TRBV19 and TRBJ1-1, the complete variable domain is DGGITQSPKYLFRKEGQNVTLSCEQNLNHDAMYWYRQDPGQGLRLIYYSQIVNDFQKGDIAEGYSVSREKKESFPLTVTSAQKNPTAFYLCASRRGQTNTEAFFGQGTRLTVV.

The chain is built from TRBV5-4 and TRBJ2-3, with no clear D. V was clipped by 1 base and J by 2 bases, with 5 bases between them. The CDR3 length is 13 residues. Germline values: CDR1 SGHNT, CDR2 YYREEE (reference sequence). In DNA form, the CDR3 reads TGTGCCAGCAGCTTGTGGGCCACAGATACGCAGTATTTT. It translates to CASSLWATDTQYF.

The rearrangement joins TRBV9 to TRBJ2-2, with 7 bases identical to TRBD2. The CDR3 totals 16 residues. Per germline, CDR1 SGDLS and CDR2 YYNGEE. The V segment lost 4 bases and the J segment 3 bases; nucleotides outside the gene matches: 9. In DNA form, the CDR3 reads TGTGCCAGCAGCTTCACTACGGCGGGGGACACCGGGGAGCTGTTTTTT. Its protein is CASSFTTAGDTGELFF. Full variable domain (missing parts from reference TRBV9 and TRBJ2-2): DSGVTQTPKHLITATGQRVTLRCSPRSGDLSVYWYQQSLDQGLQFLIQYYNGEERAKGNILERFSAQQFPDLHSELNLSSLELGDSALYFCASSFTTAGDTGELFFGEGSRLTVL.

The chain has TRBV6-5 and TRBJ1-5; D perhaps matches TRBD1 (6 bases). The V gene lost 5 bases and the J gene lost 4 bases, with 9 bases spanning the gap. Germline lookup yields CDR1 MNHEY and CDR2 SVGAGI. The CDR3 covers 13 residues. The CDR3 region is CASSLTGNQPQHF. The DNA for the CDR3 is TGTGCCAGCAGTCTTACAGGGAATCAGCCCCAGCATTTT.

The genes are TRBV5-1 and TRBJ1-1; TRBD1 is a possible D gene (6 bases). Trimming stripped 1 base from V and 4 bases from J, with 11 bases between. This CDR3 spans 14 amino acids. From germline, CDR1 is SGHRS and CDR2 YFSETQ. Here the CDR3 reads CASSLSTTGTEAFF. The CDR3 DNA reads TGCGCCAGCAGCTTGTCCACGACAGGCACTGAAGCTTTCTTT.

This clone came up once. The chain uses TRBV27 and TRBJ2-7; 8 bases fit TRBD1. Germline V lookup: CDR1 MNHEY, CDR2 SMNVEV (reference sequence). Germline trimming cut 6 bases from V and 5 bases from J; bases unmatched to any gene: 6. CDR3 size: 13 residues. As DNA, the CDR3 is TGTGCCAGCAGGTGGACAGGGTCTAACGAGCAGTACTTC. This translates into CASRWTGSNEQYF.

The chain carries TRBV19 and TRBJ1-5; no reliable D call. V was shortened by 1 base and J by 6 bases, with 7 bases between the two germline ends. Germline V gene sequence: CDR1 LNHDA, CDR2 SQIVND (reference sequence). The CDR3 runs 13 residues. CDR3 DNA: TGTGCCAGTAGTATAGGGGGAGGTCAGCCCCAGCATTTT. This gives the protein CASSIGGGQPQHF.

The V gene is TRBV6-1, the J gene TRBJ1-5; D remains unclear. This CDR3 has 15 amino acids. Trimming removed 3 bases from V and 9 bases from J, with 18 bases in between. Germline assignment: CDR1 MNHNS and CDR2 SASEGT. This chain's CDR3 is CASSEVGSRRGPQHF. The CDR3 DNA reads as TGTGCCAGCAGTGAGGTGGGCAGTCGACGGGGGCCCCAGCATTTT.

CDR3 DNA: TGTGCCAGCAGTAATGGACTAGCGGGAGAAGGGGTGCGGGATACGCAGTATTTT. The encoded protein is CASSNGLAGEGVRDTQYF. The chain has TRBV28 and TRBJ2-3; 13 bases map to TRBD2. V trimming: 5 bases; J trimming: 6 bases; junction bases outside the gene matches: 14. CDR1 and CDR2 (germline): MDHEN, SYDVKM. The CDR3 sequence is 18 residues long.

The rearrangement uses TRBV29-1 and TRBJ1-2; 7 bases are a match to TRBD1. The V gene's germline CDR1 is SQVTM and CDR2 ANQGSEA. After removal of 4 bases from V and 6 bases from J, the junction contained 11 bases not matched to a gene. The CDR3 spans 14 residues. CDR3 amino acids: CSVGATGKENGYTF. CDR3 nucleotide sequence: TGCAGCGTTGGGGCGACAGGGAAGGAGAATGGCTACACCTTC.

This clone was observed a few times. The chain recombines TRBV30 with TRBJ1-1; no reliable D call. V lost 2 bases and J lost 7, with 20 bases in between. The V gene's germline CDR1 is GTSNPN and CDR2 SVGIG (reference sequence). CDR3 length: 15 amino acids. The CDR3 spells CAWSRIRPELFEAFF. The CDR3 bases are TGTGCCTGGAGTAGGATAAGGCCAGAACTATTTGAAGCTTTCTTT. The variable domain in full, completed from reference TRBV30 and TRBJ1-1, reads SQTIHQWPATLVQPVGSPLSLECTVEGTSNPNLYWYRQAAGRGLQLLFYSVGIGQISSEVPQNLSASRPQDRQFILSSKKLLLSDSGFYLCAWSRIRPELFEAFFGQGTRLTVV.

The CDR3 nucleotides are TGTGCCAGTAGTATCCAGACAGCCCAAGCTTTCTTT. It is translated as CASSIQTAQAFF. The chain employs TRBV19 and TRBJ1-1; TRBD1 might be the D (5 bases). CDR1 is LNHDA, CDR2 SQIVND, per germline (reference sequence). CDR3 length: 12 residues. Trimming removed 3 bases from V and 9 bases from J, with 11 bases in between.

The V gene is TRBV7-9, the J gene TRBJ2-7; 7 bases align to TRBD2. Per germline, CDR1 SEHNR and CDR2 FQNEAQ (reference sequence). Trimming at V came to 1 base and at J to 6 bases, leaving 3 bases not matched to a gene. The CDR3 extends over 13 amino acids. The CDR3 coding sequence is TGTGCCAGCAGCTTAGGGCCGGGGGGCGAGCAGTACTTC. Protein: CASSLGPGGEQYF. Full variable domain (remainder filled in from reference TRBV7-9 and TRBJ2-7): DTGVSQNPRHKITKRGQNVTFRCDPISEHNRLYWYRQTLGQGPEFLTYFQNEAQLEKSRLLSDRFSAERPKGSFSTLEIQRTEQGDSAMYLCASSLGPGGEQYFGPGTRLTVT.

This rearrangement joins TRBV6-1 to TRBJ2-1, with 14 bases lining up with TRBD2. V shed 4 bases and J 4 bases; nucleotides not matched to a gene: 0. CDR3 length: 15 residues. Per germline, CDR1 MNHNS and CDR2 SASEGT. The CDR3 nucleotides are TGTGCCAGCAGTGGACTAGCGGGAGGGTACAATGAGCAGTTCTTC. Translating gives CASSGLAGGYNEQFF.

V usage is TRBV5-4 and J usage is TRBJ1-1; 8 nucleotides agree with TRBD1. The CDR3 consists of 19 residues. Losses at the gene ends were 3 bases for V and 0 bases for J; bases not matched to a gene: 16. Looked up from germline, CDR1 is SGHNT and CDR2 is YYREEE (reference sequence). CDR3 residues: CASSSLRGTGGLMNTEAFF. For the CDR3, the DNA is TGTGCCAGCAGCTCGTTACGGGGGACAGGCGGCCTTATGAACACTGAAGCTTTCTTT.

V is TRBV6-4 and J is TRBJ2-1, with 7 bases matching TRBD2. With V trimmed by 4 bases and J by 0 bases, 6 bases remained unmatched. The V gene's germline CDR1 is MRHNA and CDR2 SNTAGT. This CDR3 is built from 16 residues. Here the CDR3 reads CASSVASGTSYNEQFF. The CDR3 region has the DNA TGTGCCAGCAGTGTGGCTAGCGGCACCTCCTACAATGAGCAGTTCTTC.

This chain joins TRBV7-2 and TRBJ2-1, with 9 nucleotides matching TRBD2. The CDR3 sequence is 14 residues long. Germline CDR1 SGHTA, CDR2 FQGNSA. V was clipped by 5 bases and J by 8 bases; unmatched bases: 7. The CDR3 reads CASSRGREGDEQFF. The DNA for the CDR3 is TGTGCCAGCAGCCGGGGGCGGGAGGGGGATGAGCAGTTCTTC. The full variable domain, in which reference TRBV7-2 and TRBJ2-1 provide the parts outside the CDR3, is GAGVSQSPSNKVTEKGKDVELRCDPISGHTALYWYRQSLGQGLEFLIYFQGNSAPDKSGLPSDRFSAERTGGSVSTLTIQRTQQEDSAVYLCASSRGREGDEQFFGPGTRLTVL.

This clone is a singleton in its sample. This chain joins TRBV10-3 and TRBJ2-7, with TRBD2 matching over 11 bases. The CDR3 covers 17 residues. Trimming removed 3 bases from V and 0 bases from J; junction bases left unmatched: 7. Germline V gene lookup returns CDR1 ENHRY and CDR2 SYGVKD. CDR3 DNA: TGTGCCATCAGTGAAGCACTAGCGGGAGACCGCTCCTACGAGCAGTACTTC. Translated, it gives CAISEALAGDRSYEQYF.

The chain uses TRBV27 and TRBJ2-7, with D possibly TRBD2 on 5 matching bases. The CDR3 runs 14 residues. CDR1 and CDR2 (germline): MNHEY, SMNVEV (reference sequence). The V end lost 5 bases, the J end lost 2 bases, and 13 bases lay between the germline ends. DNA of the CDR3: TGTGCCAGCAGTCCGCGGACTGGCCCCTACGAGCAGTACTTC. Protein: CASSPRTGPYEQYF.

V and J are TRBV10-1 and TRBJ1-4, with 7 bases aligning to TRBD1. From germline, CDR1 is WNHNN and CDR2 SYGVQD (reference sequence). CDR3 length equals 17 residues. V was clipped by 11 bases and J by 3 bases; unmatched bases: 18. CDR3 sequence reads: CALKGGDSHYPNEKLFF. The CDR3 DNA follows: TGCGCCCTCAAAGGAGGGGACAGCCATTATCCTAATGAAAAACTGTTTTTT.

The J gene is TRBJ2-7, the V gene TRBV28, with 7 bases fitting TRBD1. This CDR3 comprises 14 residues. Looked up from germline, CDR1 is MDHEN and CDR2 is SYDVKM. After removal of 2 bases from V and 3 bases from J, the junction contained 4 bases not matched to a gene. This CDR3 reads CASSLDRVRYEQYF. CDR3 nucleotides: TGTGCCAGCAGTTTAGACAGGGTTCGCTACGAGCAGTACTTC.